The following is a T cell receptor (beta chain) sequence with its context. The antigen this receptor binds is unknown. Base qualities are missing; no much larger clone stands one base away. The CDR3 has 14 amino acids, counting the end cysteine and phenylalanine. Here the CDR3 DNA is all that survives: 42 bases in frame from base 1. Sequences LNHDA (CDR1) and SQIVND (CDR2) are obtained from the germline V gene (reference sequence). Clipping removes 5 bases from V and 3 bases from J, with 5 as the unmatched junction base count. This sample is part of a study of blood T cell repertoires in COVID-19 (dated by TCRdb to the early 2020s). Some background on the complete study: The collaborator samples originated in the United States, Italy and Spain and spanned the acute and convalescent phases of COVID-19. The material from the prospective study consisted of cDNA or gDNA derived from T cells, B-cell-depleted T cells, or PBMCs. Deeply sampled blood TCRbeta repertoires from subjects exposed to, actively infected with, or recovered from COVID-19 were included in the dataset. The repertoires were made available in a free public database intended to serve as a resource for research on the immune response to SARS-CoV-2. The samples were drawn from two sources: the first 160 participants of the ongoing ImmuneRACE study, and about 1,300 subjects contributed by 6 global collaborators. The sample metadata nearly always contained a de-identified subject ID, COVID-19 status, age in years and sex. Where available, HLA class I and class II types were taken from metadata supplied by the sample provider and were not determined by assay-based typing.

Broader findings and caveats from the paper: The quantity of clinical and demographic metadata differed by source and by participant and was supplied without curation.

Each collaborating institution followed its own protocols to collect whole blood in K2EDTA tubes. For TCRbeta analysis, collaborators shipped samples as frozen whole blood, isolated PBMCs, or DNA extracted from either of those sample types. TCRbeta CDR3 regions were amplified from genomic DNA using the immunoSEQ Assay, a bias-controlled multiplex PCR. As for the original processing: The number of nucleated cells in each sample was estimated by amplification of reference gene primers within the assay. To quantify the absolute abundance of each unique TCRbeta CDR3 rearrangement, sequence reads were collapsed and filtered. Productive Simpson clonality was computed per sample as the square root of Simpson's diversity index over productive rearrangements. The clones in this table, taken by TCRdb from immuneACCESS, are in-frame only. Not every clone is retained; where verified, under half of the shortfall comes from an unresolved V gene, and the cause of the rest is unknown. V, J and clone size were drawn from that table, and D and trimming were deduced from the DNA. The sample includes about 46,000 clones, with around four fifths observed a single time. 7% to 8.5% of the sample rests with the top ten.

This clonotype was obtained from a man in his sixties with active COVID-19. Rearrangement joined TRBV19 to TRBJ2-7, with 9 middle bases fitting TRBD1. Source material: peripheral blood. In nucleotides, the sequence is TGTGCCAGTAGTTCCGGGACAGGGCTCTACGAGCAGTACTTC. This yields the protein CASSSGTGLYEQYF.